The entry that follows covers one TCR beta chain sequence. Germline loops: CDR1 MNHEY, CDR2 SVGEGT. CDR3 length: 17 amino acids. V was pared by 5 bases and J by 7 bases, with 24 bases between. The method was immunoSEQ multiplex PCR; TCRdb's version includes in-frame clones alone and lacks a portion of them. Among 15,000 to 20,000 clones listed, 88% were seen once. The data originate from a study of control samples from healthy donors and cancer patients. The material sequenced was PBMCs. The chain employs TRBV6-2 or TRBV6-3 and TRBJ1-5, with D possibly being TRBD1 (5 bases). The TCR comes from a woman aged 55-70 years with head and neck cancer. Here the CDR3 reads CASSHTPGRLARQPQHF. The CDR3 DNA sequence: TGTGCCAGCAGTCATACTCCGGGACGCCTTGCGCGGCAGCCCCAGCATTTT.